This T cell receptor beta chain is drawn from a study of blood T cell repertoires in COVID-19. As for the study in general: The cDNA or gDNA used as material had been derived from T cells, B-cell-depleted T cells, or PBMCs.

This table comes from immunoSEQ multiplex PCR, and its TCRdb copy is limited to in-frame clones, with some not included. The sample has about 170,000 clones; just under 85% are singletons. This CDR3 is built from 12 residues. Trimming removed 4 bases from V and 8 bases from J, with 14 bases in between. Looked up from germline, CDR1 is GTSNPN and CDR2 is SVGIG (reference sequence). The material sequenced was peripheral blood. The sequence was obtained from a woman older than 75 with COVID-19, enrolled during active disease. The V gene is TRBV30, the J gene TRBJ1-2, with a tentative D call TRBD1 (5 bases). CDR3 loop: CAWKGQVGGYTF. CDR3 DNA sequence: TGTGCCTGGAAGGGGCAGGTTGGCGGCTACACCTTC.